This is a list of T cell receptor beta chains from one sample in a study of response to subunit inactivated influenza vaccine. TCRdb ran MiXCR on the RT-PCR reads and lists one entry per CDR3 protein. The sample yields 250,000 to 350,000 distinct CDR3 sequences, over 20% seen once. This specimen was PBMCs from blood, taken approximately 22 months after vaccination. Receptors originate from a man aged 50-75 years who received an inactivated influenza vaccine. Each CDR3 is given with its conserved first and last residue. The D gene is left open where the match is weak. A clone size is listed for some rows: how often the clone was seen (once, few, many), or a class if it is expanded.

d_gene	j_gene	abundance	v_gene	CDR3aa	CDR3nt
TRBD1	TRBJ1-2	few	TRBV25-1	CASSVTGSGGYTF	TGTGCCAGCAGTGTGACAGGGTCGGGCGGCTACACCTTC
TRBD1	TRBJ2-5	.	TRBV7-2	CASSPGQGAKTQYF	TGTGCCAGCAGCCCTGGACAGGGGGCAAAGACCCAGTACTTC
.	TRBJ1-2	.	TRBV20-1	CSARDPFQGVRREGYTF	TGCAGTGCTAGAGATCCTTTTCAGGGAGTCCGCCGTGAAGGCTACACCTTC
TRBD1	TRBJ1-1	.	TRBV6-2/TRBV6-3	CASSYASGTGATEAFF	TGTGCCAGCAGTTACGCATCCGGGACAGGGGCCACTGAAGCTTTCTTT
.	TRBJ2-5	.	TRBV18	CASSDVRETQYF	TGTGCCAGCTCAGATGTCCGGGAGACCCAGTACTTC
TRBD1	TRBJ2-7	.	TRBV20-1	CSATEDRGLVRELNYEQYF	TGCAGTGCTACCGAGGACAGGGGGCTGGTGCGGGAGCTAAACTACGAGCAGTACTTC
.	TRBJ2-1	.	TRBV7-8	CASSLAPGENWDNEQFF	TGTGCCAGCAGCTTAGCTCCCGGGGAAAATTGGGACAATGAGCAGTTCTTC
.	TRBJ2-1	.	TRBV7-2	CASSTTSTSSYNEQFF	TGTGCCAGCAGCACAACTAGCACGAGCTCCTACAATGAGCAGTTCTTC
.	TRBJ1-1	many	TRBV25-1	CASRETAQNTEAFF	TGTGCCAGCAGGGAGACAGCACAGAACACTGAAGCTTTCTTT
.	TRBJ1-2	.	TRBV5-5	CASSSGLGNYGYTF	TGTGCCAGCAGCTCTGGGTTGGGGAACTATGGCTACACCTTC
.	TRBJ1-6	.	TRBV21-1	CASSKLGGESPLHF	TGTGCCAGCAGCAAATTGGGGGGCGAATCACCCCTCCACTTT
TRBD1	TRBJ1-6	many	TRBV27	CASSVTGGGVGSPLHF	TGTGCCAGCAGTGTAACAGGGGGAGGGGTAGGTTCACCCCTCCACTTT
.	TRBJ2-1	.	TRBV7-9	CASSLDGRYNEQFF	TGTGCCAGCAGCTTAGATGGCCGTTACAATGAGCAGTTCTTC
TRBD1	TRBJ2-2	.	TRBV28	CASSLLGIGQGIYTGELFF	TGTGCCAGCAGTTTACTCGGAATAGGACAGGGGATTTACACCGGGGAGCTGTTTTTT
TRBD1	TRBJ2-7	.	TRBV7-9	CASSLHTGVSNEQYF	TGTGCCAGCAGCTTACATACAGGGGTCTCCAACGAGCAGTACTTC
TRBD1	TRBJ1-2	.	TRBV5-5	CASSANRGSGYTF	TGTGCCAGCAGCGCTAACAGGGGGAGTGGCTACACCTTC
.	TRBJ2-3	.	TRBV11-3	CASSLRGAITDTQYF	TGTGCCAGCAGCTTACGGGGGGCCATCACAGATACGCAGTATTTT